The 29 T cell receptor beta chains below all came from one sample that was sequenced in a study of T cell responses to AZD1222 COVID-19 vaccine (dated by TCRdb to the early 2020s). Libraries were built with the immunoSEQ multiplex PCR assay. The source is immuneACCESS, and TCRdb retained only in-frame sequences with V and J called. Part of the clones is not carried over; for the studies checked, unresolved V genes explain less than half of this, and the remainder is unexplained. The sample table contains 150,000 to 200,000 clones; only one count was recorded for around 94% of them. The ten largest account for roughly 4% of the sample. According to the study, the label for this sample's time point signals: about 28 days (+/-7) after the second vaccine dose. The treatment or condition label here, explained by the study, means: meningococcal conjugate vaccine given as trial control. The starting material was peripheral blood, obtained 28 days after the second dose of the MenACWY control vaccine. The receptors originated from an adult who received the MenACWY meningococcal vaccine as a control.

The chain is built from TRBV5-1 and TRBJ1-2; TRBD1 agrees at 10 bases. CDR1 SGHRS and CDR2 YFSETQ come from the germline V gene. V lost 4 bases and J lost 0; bases outside the gene matches: 3. This CDR3 has 15 amino acids. CDR3 nucleotide sequence: TGCGCCAGCAGCCACGGACAGGGGGCTAACTATGGCTACACCTTC. Translated: CASSHGQGANYGYTF. Using reference TRBV5-1 and TRBJ1-2 for the parts outside the CDR3, the full variable domain is KAGVTQTPRYLIKTRGQQVTLSCSPISGHRSVSWYQQTPGQGLQFLFEYFSETQRNKGNFPGRFSGRQFSNSRSEMNVSTLELGDSALYLCASSHGQGANYGYTFGSGTRLTVV.

This sequence joins TRBV6-5 and TRBJ1-3; no firm D call. Per the germline V gene, CDR1 is MNHEY and CDR2 is SVGAGI. V was clipped by 7 bases and J by 0 bases, with 13 bases between them. The CDR3 contains 15 residues. CDR3 sequence: CASTKGFLSGNTIYF. For the CDR3, the DNA is TGTGCCAGCACAAAAGGGTTTCTCTCTGGAAACACCATATATTTT.

The V and J genes are TRBV19 and TRBJ2-7; 9 bases map to TRBD1. The CDR3 has 14 amino acids. Germline loops: CDR1 LNHDA, CDR2 SQIVND (reference sequence). Trimming took 3 bases from V and 6 from J; bases not matched to a gene: 6. CDR3 nucleotides: TGTGCCAGTAGTATTACAGGGGGCTCGGGCGAGCAGTACTTC. This encodes CASSITGGSGEQYF. Looking up the rest from reference TRBV19 and TRBJ2-7 gives the full variable domain: DGGITQSPKYLFRKEGQNVTLSCEQNLNHDAMYWYRQDPGQGLRLIYYSQIVNDFQKGDIAEGYSVSREKKESFPLTVTSAQKNPTAFYLCASSITGGSGEQYFGPGTRLTVT.

The CDR3 loop is CASNTGGTNYEQYF. CDR3 nucleotide sequence: TGTGCCAGCAACACCGGGGGCACGAACTACGAGCAGTACTTC. This rearrangement joins TRBV7-8 to TRBJ2-7; D is tentatively TRBD1 or TRBD2 (6 bases each). This CDR3 has 14 amino acids. Looked up from germline, CDR1 is SGHVS and CDR2 is FQNEAQ. Trimming left V 7 bases short and J 3 bases short, with 16 bases between.

V usage is TRBV2 and J usage is TRBJ2-3; weak D call: TRBD2 (7 bases). Germline CDR1 reads SNHLY; CDR2 reads FYNNEI. V was shortened by 3 bases and J by 3 bases, with 13 bases between the two germline ends. CDR3 length: 15 amino acids. The CDR3 region is CASSELGGQTDTQYF. CDR3 nucleotides: TGTGCCAGCAGTGAGTTGGGGGGGCAGACAGATACGCAGTATTTT.

This chain uses TRBV9 with TRBJ2-1, with 9 positions matching TRBD2. V gave up 6 bases and J gave up 5 bases; unmatched junction bases: 6. Germline V lookup: CDR1 SGDLS, CDR2 YYNGEE. The CDR3 sequence is 14 residues long. The CDR3 DNA sequence: TGTGCCAGCACGGCGGGAGGGCCGCACAATGAGCAGTTCTTC. It specifies CASTAGGPHNEQFF.

The chain recombines TRBV6-4 with TRBJ2-2; 8 bases fit TRBD1. Germline CDR1 is MRHNA and CDR2 is SNTAGT. Trimming removed 6 bases from V and 6 bases from J; junction bases left unmatched: 3. There are 13 residues in the CDR3. Here the CDR3 reads CASSEQGAGELFF. CDR3 coding DNA: TGTGCCAGCAGCGAACAGGGGGCCGGGGAGCTGTTTTTT.

This clone showed up just a few times. The V call is TRBV19, the J call TRBJ2-3; possibly TRBD1 for D (5 bases). From germline, CDR1 is LNHDA and CDR2 SQIVND (reference sequence). CDR3 length: 15 residues. V lost 10 bases to trimming and J lost 6 bases, with 23 bases between them. CDR3 DNA: TGTGCCACTAACCCTAGGGGTGACGTGTCCGATACGCAGTATTTT. Translating gives CATNPRGDVSDTQYF. Together with reference TRBV19 and TRBJ2-3, the CDR3 gives the full variable domain: DGGITQSPKYLFRKEGQNVTLSCEQNLNHDAMYWYRQDPGQGLRLIYYSQIVNDFQKGDIAEGYSVSREKKESFPLTVTSAQKNPTAFYLCATNPRGDVSDTQYFGPGTRLTVL.

The DNA for the CDR3 is TGTGCCACCAGCAGCACCGGACGTGTAGGGGCCACAGATACGCAGTATTTT. Amino acids: CATSSTGRVGATDTQYF. The V and J genes are TRBV15 and TRBJ2-3; tentatively, D is TRBD1 (5 bases). Trimming removed 3 bases at V and 2 bases at J, with 18 bases between. The germline gives CDR1 LNHNV, CDR2 YYDKDF (reference sequence). The CDR3 loop spans 17 amino acids.

This clone was observed once. V and J are TRBV12-3 or TRBV12-4 and TRBJ1-2; D not certain. The CDR3 runs to 13 residues. V lost 3 bases and J lost 4, with 9 bases in between. CDR3 in amino acids: CASSFKRGYGYTF. DNA for the CDR3: TGTGCCAGCAGTTTTAAGCGGGGCTATGGCTACACCTTC.

V and J are TRBV29-1 and TRBJ1-4; TRBD1 agrees at 11 bases. The CDR3 length is 15 residues. Trimming took 6 bases from V and 7 from J; bases not matched to a gene: 10. Looked up from germline, CDR1 is SQVTM and CDR2 is ANQGSEA. The CDR3: CSVARTGTGGEKLFF. CDR3 nucleotides: TGCAGCGTGGCACGAACCGGGACAGGGGGTGAAAAACTGTTTTTT. The full variable domain, completed using reference TRBV29-1 and TRBJ1-4, is SAVISQKPSRDICQRGTSLTIQCQVDSQVTMMFWYRQQPGQSLTLIATANQGSEATYESGFVIDKFPISRPNLTFSTLTVSNMSPEDSSIYLCSVARTGTGGEKLFFGSGTQLSVL.

The rearrangement joins TRBV7-8 to TRBJ1-2; perhaps TRBD1 as D (6 bases). The germline V and J ends were trimmed by 1 base and 4 bases, with 10 bases remaining between them. Germline V gene sequence: CDR1 SGHVS, CDR2 FQNEAQ. There are 14 residues in the CDR3. CDR3 DNA: TGTGCCAGCAGCTTAGGAAGGGGGTCCTATGGCTACACCTTC. This gives the protein CASSLGRGSYGYTF.

The chain joins TRBV27 to TRBJ1-4; D is uncertain. There are 15 residues in the CDR3. CDR1 and CDR2 from the germline V gene are MNHEY and SMNVEV (reference sequence). Trimming left V 6 bases short and J 8 bases short, with 19 bases between. The CDR3 nucleotides are TGTGCCAGCAGCCCCAGGTTGAGGGTACGGGAAAAACTGTTTTTT. Translating it yields CASSPRLRVREKLFF.

The chain joins TRBV5-1 to TRBJ2-1; no reliable D call. V was trimmed by 0 bases and J by 5 bases, leaving 9 bases between them. Germline CDR1 reads SGHRS; CDR2 reads YFSETQ. The CDR3 runs to 14 residues. The CDR3 loop reads CASSLVHPNNEQFF. The CDR3 DNA sequence: TGCGCCAGCAGCTTGGTTCACCCCAACAATGAGCAGTTCTTC. The full variable domain, rest sourced from reference TRBV5-1 and TRBJ2-1, is KAGVTQTPRYLIKTRGQQVTLSCSPISGHRSVSWYQQTPGQGLQFLFEYFSETQRNKGNFPGRFSGRQFSNSRSEMNVSTLELGDSALYLCASSLVHPNNEQFFGPGTRLTVL.

The chain combines TRBV19 with TRBJ2-1, with TRBD2 matching 10 bases. The V gene end was trimmed by 10 bases and the J gene end by 10 bases; junction bases not matched to a gene: 10. This CDR3 has 13 amino acids. Germline CDR1 reads LNHDA; CDR2 reads SQIVND (reference sequence). The CDR3 DNA sequence: TGTGCCACGGCCGGGACTAGCGTAGGAGAGCAGTTCTTC. It encodes CATAGTSVGEQFF.

The rearrangement joins TRBV7-8 to TRBJ1-3; D is unclear. This CDR3 has 17 amino acids. Germline CDR1 SGHVS, CDR2 FQNEAQ. V lost 1 base, J lost 0 bases, and 13 bases lay in between. The CDR3 bases are TGTGCCAGCAGCTTAGTACAGCCCCGACACTCTGGAAACACCATATATTTT. As protein: CASSLVQPRHSGNTIYF.

This chain connects TRBV4-2 to TRBJ1-2; no firm D call. The germline V gene has CDR1 LGHNA and CDR2 YNFKEQ. The CDR3 loop spans 13 amino acids. Trimming cost V 1 base and J 8 bases, with 11 bases left between them. The CDR3 region is CASSQAGSGGYTF. The CDR3 DNA reads TGTGCCAGCAGCCAAGCAGGTTCGGGGGGCTACACCTTC.

The chain links TRBV12-5 to TRBJ2-5; possible D gene TRBD2, 6 bases. Germline V CDR1 and CDR2: LGHNT, FRNRAP. V was pared by 3 bases and J by 1 base, with 12 bases between. The CDR3 contains 15 residues. CDR3 residues: CASGLSPGGQETQYF. The CDR3 coding sequence is TGTGCTAGTGGTTTATCTCCCGGGGGCCAAGAGACCCAGTACTTC.

The rearrangement uses TRBV27 and TRBJ2-3; D possibly corresponds to TRBD1 (6 bases). CDR3 size: 15 residues. Germline V gene sequence: CDR1 MNHEY, CDR2 SMNVEV (reference sequence). Trimming shortened V by 1 base and J by 4 bases, and 12 bases separated the two germline ends. In nucleotides, the CDR3 is TGTGCCAGCAGTTTATGGGTAACAGGGTCAGATACGCAGTATTTT. Protein sequence: CASSLWVTGSDTQYF.

The genes are TRBV10-3 and TRBJ2-7, with D unresolved. The V gene's germline CDR1 is ENHRY and CDR2 SYGVKD. The CDR3 has 13 amino acids. V was clipped by 2 bases and J by 5 bases, with 10 bases between them. For the CDR3, the DNA is TGTGCCATCAGTGAGCTCAATCAGGACGAGCAGTACTTC. Residues: CAISELNQDEQYF.

V usage is TRBV6-2 or TRBV6-3 and J usage is TRBJ2-7, with TRBD1 identical over 8 bases. With 4 bases clipped from V and 5 bases from J, the junction kept 10 bases outside the gene matches. There are 15 residues in the CDR3. Germline assignment: CDR1 MNHEY and CDR2 SVGEGT. The CDR3: CASSFLGQGIHEQYF. The DNA of the CDR3 is TGTGCCAGCAGTTTTCTAGGACAGGGTATCCACGAGCAGTACTTC.

The gene calls are TRBV11-3 and TRBJ2-7; 8 bases line up with TRBD1. J gave up 1 base and V 5 bases, and 4 bases lay outside the gene matches. Germline CDR1 and CDR2: SGHNT and YENEEA. This CDR3 spans 14 amino acids. The CDR3 sequence is CASSLRQGSYEQYF. CDR3 bases: TGTGCCAGCAGCCTTAGACAGGGGTCCTACGAGCAGTACTTC.

This chain uses TRBV28 with TRBJ2-7; tentative D call: TRBD1 (5 bases). Germline V gene data show CDR1 as MDHEN and CDR2 as SYDVKM. This CDR3 is built from 13 residues. Trimming cost V 5 bases and J 5 bases, with 13 bases left between them. The chain's CDR3 is CASSGAGLDEQYF. The CDR3 coding sequence is TGTGCCAGCAGTGGTGCAGGGCTCGACGAGCAGTACTTC.

This chain uses TRBV14 with TRBJ1-1; D remains unclear. Trimming stripped 5 bases from V and 6 bases from J, with 16 bases between. There are 14 residues in the CDR3. Germline V gene sequence: CDR1 SGHDN, CDR2 FVKESK. The CDR3 DNA sequence: TGTGCCAGCAGCTCACTAACAGACCGGGCTGAAGCTTTCTTT. Protein product: CASSSLTDRAEAFF.

The chain combines TRBV7-6 with TRBJ2-2, with 7 nucleotides matching TRBD2. Germline CDR1 SGHVS, CDR2 FNYEAQ. The CDR3 is made up of 17 amino acids. J gave up 6 bases and V 5 bases, and 15 bases lay outside the gene matches. DNA of the CDR3: TGTGCCAGCAGCGCGGGAACGCGCGGGAGTATCCCCGGGGAGCTGTTTTTT. Translated, it gives CASSAGTRGSIPGELFF.

The count of this clone is one. The chain has TRBV5-1 and TRBJ2-7; the match to TRBD2 covers 10 bases. J was trimmed by 5 bases and V by 3 bases; bases with no gene match: 8. Per germline, CDR1 SGHRS and CDR2 YFSETQ. This CDR3 region has 15 residues. CDR3 nucleotide sequence: TGCGCCAGCAGCTCTGCTAGCGGGAGTGGCGACGAGCAGTACTTC. Its protein product is CASSSASGSGDEQYF.

V is TRBV27 and J is TRBJ2-1, with TRBD1 as a possible D gene (5 bases). Trimming took 3 bases from V and 4 from J, leaving 19 bases between them. CDR1 and CDR2 (germline): MNHEY, SMNVEV (reference sequence). The CDR3 spans 17 residues. CDR3 sequence: CASSFRADVPAYNEQFF. CDR3 DNA sequence: TGTGCCAGCAGTTTCAGGGCCGACGTCCCTGCTTACAATGAGCAGTTCTTC.

This clone was seen once. J is TRBJ2-7 and V is TRBV2; D unresolved. V lost 3 bases and J 6 bases, leaving 12 bases between the germline ends. CDR3 length equals 13 residues. The germline V gene has CDR1 SNHLY and CDR2 FYNNEI. For the CDR3, the DNA is TGTGCCAGCAGTGACTTAGGGTATATCGAGCAGTACTTC. Its translation is CASSDLGYIEQYF.

The rearrangement links TRBV5-1 to TRBJ1-1; no clear D. V was clipped by 1 base and J by 2 bases, with 9 bases between them. Germline V CDR1 and CDR2: SGHRS, YFSETQ. The length of the CDR3 is 14 residues. This CDR3 is CASSLNLFNTEAFF. CDR3 DNA sequence: TGCGCCAGCAGCTTGAATTTATTTAACACTGAAGCTTTCTTT.